One T cell receptor beta chain is described in this entry. Its antigen is unidentified. Trimming took 2 bases from V and 6 from J, leaving 8 bases between them. This CDR3 is 11 amino acids long. The germline CDR1 and CDR2 sequences are DFQATT and SNEGSKA (reference sequence). The assay was immunoSEQ multiplex PCR, and TCRdb's table has in-frame clones only and misses some. Of some 680,000 clones in the sample, roughly 72% are singletons; the top ten hold under 2%. The data are from a study of shared clonotypes between healthy human individuals. Regarding the study as a whole: Some clonotypes were shared by all four sorted-subset donors, while others were not shared. The non-shared ones had lower generation probabilities than the shared ones.

The sequenced sample was memory CD4+ T cells sorted from blood. The subset: CD45RA-negative fraction. The rearrangement joins TRBV20-1 to TRBJ2-7; D may be TRBD1 (5 bases). The TCR comes from a woman aged 30 to 39 in good health. CDR3 bases: TGCAGTGCTAGACCTACAGGCGAGCAGTACTTC. It specifies CSARPTGEQYF.